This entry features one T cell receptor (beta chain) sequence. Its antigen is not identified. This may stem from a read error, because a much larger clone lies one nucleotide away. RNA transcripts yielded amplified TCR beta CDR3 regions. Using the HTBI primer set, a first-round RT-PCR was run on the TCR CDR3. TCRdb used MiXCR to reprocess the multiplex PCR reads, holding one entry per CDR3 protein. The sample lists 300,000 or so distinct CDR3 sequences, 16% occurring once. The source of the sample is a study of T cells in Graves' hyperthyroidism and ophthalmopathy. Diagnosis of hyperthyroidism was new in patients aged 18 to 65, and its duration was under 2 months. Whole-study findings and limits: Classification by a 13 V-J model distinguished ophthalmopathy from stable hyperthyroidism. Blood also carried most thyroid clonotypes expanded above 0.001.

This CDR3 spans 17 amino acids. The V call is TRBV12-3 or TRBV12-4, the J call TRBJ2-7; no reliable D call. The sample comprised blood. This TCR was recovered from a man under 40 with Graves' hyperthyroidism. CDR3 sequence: CAGSLSRVTALSYEQYF. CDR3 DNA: TGTGCCGGCAGTCTATCTAGGGTTACAGCCCTCTCCTACGAGCAGTACTTC.